The 25 T cell receptor beta chains presented below share a single source sample, sequenced in a study of shared clonotypes between healthy human individuals. The repertoire was sequenced with immunoSEQ multiplex PCR; TCRdb's copy has only in-frame clones and lacks some. The sample holds 2 million to 2.5 million clones, approximately 95% seen once. The sample comprised naive CD4+ T cells from PBMCs. Subset of the sample: CD45RA+ positively selected. Every receptor here comes from a man aged 18 to 30 in good health. Some clones in this sample may be carry-over from other donors' samples.

This clone was recorded only once. The chain joins TRBV6-6 to TRBJ2-5; D unclear. Trimming took 6 bases from V and 3 from J, leaving 8 bases between them. Per the germline V gene, CDR1 is MNHNY and CDR2 is SVGAGI (reference sequence). This CDR3 is 12 amino acids long. The CDR3 loop reads CASSTTEETQYF. The CDR3 bases are TGTGCCAGCAGCACTACCGAAGAGACCCAGTACTTC.

This chain connects TRBV18 to TRBJ2-7; TRBD2 matches 8 bases. The length of the CDR3 is 15 residues. After removal of 3 bases from V and 3 bases from J, the junction contained 7 bases not matched to a gene. Germline V CDR1 and CDR2: KGHSH, LQKENI. CDR3 amino acids: CASSPGAGGFYEQYF. The DNA for the CDR3 is TGTGCCAGCTCACCCGGCGCGGGGGGATTCTACGAGCAGTACTTC.

The gene calls are TRBV6-6 and TRBJ1-4; 11 bases agree with TRBD1. The germline gives CDR1 MNHNY, CDR2 SVGAGI (reference sequence). This CDR3 region has 16 residues. V lost 2 bases, J lost 8 bases, and 7 bases stayed unmatched. The chain's CDR3 is CASSYPGQGANEKLFF. In DNA form, the CDR3 reads TGTGCCAGCAGTTACCCCGGACAGGGGGCAAACGAAAAACTGTTTTTT.

This chain connects TRBV7-3 to TRBJ2-1, with unresolved D. Germline lookup yields CDR1 SGHTA and CDR2 FQGTGA. The ends were cut back, 1 base at V and 0 bases at J, with 7 bases in the middle. The CDR3 runs 15 residues. The CDR3, as DNA: TGTGCCAGCAGCTTAAGGCGGAGCTCCTACAATGAGCAGTTCTTC. This translates into CASSLRRSSYNEQFF.

The genes are TRBV19 and TRBJ1-1; tentative D call: TRBD1 (5 bases). CDR3 length: 15 residues. The V and J ends lost 6 bases and 0 bases respectively, with 14 bases between them. Germline lookup yields CDR1 LNHDA and CDR2 SQIVND (reference sequence). CDR3 loop: CASRPTGPMNTEAFF. CDR3 nucleotide sequence: TGTGCCAGTAGACCTACGGGACCTATGAACACTGAAGCTTTCTTT.

The rearrangement uses TRBV5-4 and TRBJ2-1, with TRBD2 identical over 9 bases. Germline-derived CDR1 and CDR2 are SGHNT and YYREEE (reference sequence). J gave up 3 bases and V 7 bases, and 14 bases lay outside the gene matches. This CDR3 region has 17 residues. The CDR3 DNA follows: TGTGCCAGCGTAAAAATGAGCGGGGGGCAGGGCTACAATGAGCAGTTCTTC. It specifies CASVKMSGGQGYNEQFF.

V usage is TRBV29-1 and J usage is TRBJ2-4; D uncertain. This CDR3 region has 12 residues. The ends were cut back, 4 bases at V and 8 bases at J, with 12 bases in the middle. Germline V CDR1 and CDR2: SQVTM, ANQGSEA. DNA for the CDR3: TGCAGCGTTGCGCCGGGTGGGGACATTCAGTACTTC. It translates to CSVAPGGDIQYF.

This chain connects TRBV4-2 to TRBJ2-7; 11 nucleotides agree with TRBD2. The CDR3 covers 15 residues. Germline CDR1 is LGHNA and CDR2 is YNFKEQ. Trimming cost V 0 bases and J 7 bases; bases outside gene matches: 5. The CDR3 coding sequence is TGTGCCAGCAGCCAAGAGGGGCGACTAGCGGGGGAGCAGTACTTC. This sequence encodes CASSQEGRLAGEQYF.

The chain joins TRBV10-2 to TRBJ2-4; D ambiguous. Trimming took 3 bases from V and 0 from J, leaving 9 bases between them. Looked up from germline, CDR1 is WSHSY and CDR2 is SAAADI. The CDR3 is 15 residues long. Here the CDR3 DNA reads TGCGCCAGCAGTGAAGTCGGTTCAGCCAAAAACATTCAGTACTTC. Translation: CASSEVGSAKNIQYF.

This chain links TRBV5-4 with TRBJ2-7, with D maybe TRBD2 (5 bases). Trimming pared 0 bases from V and 3 bases from J, leaving 13 bases between. The CDR3 runs 15 residues. CDR1 is SGHNT and CDR2 is YYREEE in the germline V gene (reference sequence). CDR3: CASSLVFGMGYEQYF. Here the CDR3 DNA reads TGTGCCAGCAGCTTGGTCTTCGGGATGGGCTACGAGCAGTACTTC. Together with reference TRBV5-4 and TRBJ2-7, the CDR3 gives the full variable domain: ETGVTQSPTHLIKTRGQQVTLRCSSQSGHNTVSWYQQALGQGPQFIFQYYREEENGRGNFPPRFSGLQFPNYSSELNVNALELDDSALYLCASSLVFGMGYEQYFGPGTRLTVT.

The chain combines TRBV2 with TRBJ1-2; 10 bases align to TRBD1. CDR1 is SNHLY and CDR2 is FYNNEI in the germline V gene. J was trimmed by 6 bases and V by 4 bases; bases with no gene match: 8. The CDR3 totals 15 residues. The CDR3 DNA follows: TGTGCCAGCAGTGCCATAAGGACAGGGGGAAATGGCTACACCTTC. It specifies CASSAIRTGGNGYTF. Complete variable domain (other parts from reference TRBV2 and TRBJ1-2): EPEVTQTPSHQVTQMGQEVILRCVPISNHLYFYWYRQILGQKVEFLVSFYNNEISEKSEIFDDQFSVERPDGSNFTLKIRSTKLEDSAMYFCASSAIRTGGNGYTFGSGTRLTVV.

The chain combines TRBV6-1 with TRBJ2-5; D possibly corresponds to TRBD2 (7 bases). The ends were cut back, 4 bases at V and 4 bases at J, with 22 bases in the middle. The CDR3 spans 17 residues. Germline CDR1 reads MNHNS; CDR2 reads SASEGT. The CDR3 nucleotides read TGTGCCAGCAGTGCGGGACATAAGCGGGAAGGAGCAGAGACCCAGTACTTC. It translates to CASSAGHKREGAETQYF.

V is TRBV19 and J is TRBJ1-3; D call uncertain. The germline V gene encodes CDR1 LNHDA and CDR2 SQIVND (reference sequence). Trimming left V 3 bases short and J 4 bases short, with 7 bases between. The length of the CDR3 is 13 residues. The CDR3 loop reads CASSIDIGNTIYF. CDR3 nucleotide sequence: TGTGCCAGTAGTATTGACATCGGAAACACCATATATTTT.

The rearrangement links TRBV29-1 to TRBJ2-7; 13 bases fit TRBD2. CDR3 size: 16 residues. The germline V gene encodes CDR1 SQVTM and CDR2 ANQGSEA. V shed 5 bases and J 7 bases; nucleotides not matched to a gene: 14. This CDR3 reads CSVWTSGGKKSFEQYF. The CDR3 coding sequence is TGCAGCGTTTGGACTAGCGGGGGAAAAAAGTCGTTTGAGCAGTACTTC.

This chain connects TRBV5-4 to TRBJ2-7; weak D call: TRBD2 (5 bases). V was shortened by 4 bases and J by 6 bases, with 20 bases between the two germline ends. This CDR3 has 15 amino acids. Germline CDR1 and CDR2: SGHNT and YYREEE (reference sequence). DNA of the CDR3: TGTGCCAGCAGCATAGGACTGAATAACCCTTCCGAGCAGTACTTC. Its translation: CASSIGLNNPSEQYF.

This clone was seen only once. Other DNA sequences in this sample translate to the same CDR3. The chain combines TRBV28 with TRBJ2-7; D gene uncertain. Deletions cut 5 bases from V and 2 bases from J, with 7 bases between. The CDR3 runs 12 residues. Germline V gene data show CDR1 as MDHEN and CDR2 as SYDVKM. The CDR3 sequence: CASSPLTYEQYF. The CDR3 nucleotides are TGTGCCAGCAGTCCCCTAACCTACGAGCAGTACTTC.

Note on this clone: Distinct nucleotide sequences in the sample also encode this CDR3. This rearrangement joins TRBV5-1 to TRBJ1-2, with D possibly TRBD1 on 6 matching bases. The CDR3 is made up of 13 amino acids. Germline V gene lookup returns CDR1 SGHRS and CDR2 YFSETQ. V was cut by 0 bases and J by 4 bases, with 7 bases left in between. CDR3 in DNA: TGCGCCAGCAGCTTGGGAGGGGGCTATGGCTACACCTTC. It is translated as CASSLGGGYGYTF.

This clone was observed a single time. The chain is built from TRBV4-1 and TRBJ2-5; 9 bases match TRBD1. CDR3 length: 17 residues. V dropped 0 bases and J dropped 4; count of bases not matched to a gene: 9. Germline CDR1 reads MGHRA; CDR2 reads YSYEKL. In DNA form, the CDR3 reads TGCGCCAGCAGCCAAGATCGGACAGGGGTATTCGGAGAGACCCAGTACTTC. Translated, it gives CASSQDRTGVFGETQYF.

This chain joins TRBV7-2 and TRBJ1-1; D may be TRBD1 (6 bases). Per germline, CDR1 SGHTA and CDR2 FQGNSA. CDR3 length: 14 residues. Trimming cost V 9 bases and J 0 bases, with 14 bases left between them. Here the CDR3 reads CASTWAGVNTEAFF. The CDR3 coding sequence is TGTGCCAGTACATGGGCAGGGGTGAACACTGAAGCTTTCTTT.

This chain joins TRBV11-2 and TRBJ2-5; D gene ambiguous. With 3 bases removed from V and 5 bases from J, the gap between germline ends came to 7 bases. The germline V gene has CDR1 SGHAT and CDR2 FQNNGV. The CDR3 spans 12 residues. The CDR3 DNA is TGTGCCAGCAGCTTCCTCGGGGAGACCCAGTACTTC. Protein: CASSFLGETQYF. The full variable domain, with the rest looked up from reference TRBV11-2 and TRBJ2-5, is EAGVAQSPRYKIIEKRQSVAFWCNPISGHATLYWYQQILGQGPKLLIQFQNNGVVDDSQLPKDRFSAERLKGVDSTLKIQPAKLEDSAVYLCASSFLGETQYFGPGTRLLVL.

The V call is TRBV6-6, the J call TRBJ1-4; TRBD1 matches 10 bases. The CDR3 contains 16 residues. V shed 2 bases and J 5 bases; nucleotides not matched to a gene: 5. Germline V gene sequence: CDR1 MNHNY, CDR2 SVGAGI (reference sequence). CDR3 sequence reads: CASSYRSGQGNEKLFF. DNA of the CDR3: TGTGCCAGCAGTTACAGGTCGGGACAGGGGAATGAAAAACTGTTTTTT.

The chain employs TRBV28 and TRBJ2-4; D tentatively fits TRBD1 or TRBD2 (5 bases each). Germline V gene data show CDR1 as MDHEN and CDR2 as SYDVKM. V lost 4 bases and J 9 bases, leaving 16 bases between the germline ends. This CDR3 contains 14 residues. The CDR3: CASSYNLGVGIQYF. CDR3 sequence (DNA): TGTGCCAGCAGTTACAATTTGGGGGTTGGCATTCAGTACTTC.

The chain has TRBV5-6 and TRBJ2-5; TRBD1 matches at 10 bases. Judging by the DNA end, TRBJ2-7 fits better; the J call may be wrong. Germline V lookup: CDR1 SGHDT, CDR2 YYEEEE. CDR3 length: 16 residues. CDR3 loop: CASSLPLGQGSYEQYF. DNA of the CDR3: TGTGCCAGCAGCCTACCTTTGGGACAGGGGTCCTACGAGCAGTACTTC.

The table lists this clone with a count of one. One end of the junction fails to match germline, which may point to a read error. V gene TRBV27 combines with J gene TRBJ2-1; 14 nucleotides line up with TRBD2. The CDR3 totals 14 residues. The germline CDR1 and CDR2 sequences are MNHEY and SMNVEV (reference sequence). The CDR3 region has the DNA TGCCTCACAGCCGACCCGGGACTAGCGGGAGAGCGGCTCTTC. Protein product: CLTADPGLAGERLF.

This clone came up once. V usage is TRBV7-9 and J usage is TRBJ2-6, with D unclear. The CDR3 loop spans 16 amino acids. Germline CDR1 SEHNR, CDR2 FQNEAQ (reference sequence). V dropped 5 bases and J dropped 1 base, with 12 bases sitting between them. CDR3 sequence reads: CASSPVPLSGANVLTF. For the CDR3, the DNA is TGTGCCAGCAGCCCGGTCCCCCTATCTGGGGCCAACGTCCTGACTTTC.